The 25 T cell receptor beta chains in this list originate from one sample, sequenced in a study of blood T cell repertoires in COVID-19. Profiling relied on immunoSEQ multiplex PCR, and the TCRdb table lists in-frame clones only, not all of them. The data contain 40,000 to 45,000 clones, roughly nine tenths of them singletons. Sample: peripheral blood. The receptors shown here come from a man in his forties or fifties with active COVID-19.

This chain links TRBV15 with TRBJ1-5; possibly TRBD1 for D (5 bases). The germline V gene encodes CDR1 LNHNV and CDR2 YYDKDF (reference sequence). V was shortened by 0 bases and J by 4 bases, with 7 bases between the two germline ends. The CDR3 length is 14 residues. CDR3 in DNA: TGTGCCACCAGCAGAGACCGGGGGAATCAGCCCCAGCATTTT. It encodes CATSRDRGNQPQHF.

The gene calls are TRBV20-1 and TRBJ2-5, with D perhaps TRBD1 (6 bases). The CDR3 has 13 residues. V was shortened by 3 bases and J by 5 bases, with 13 bases between the two germline ends. The germline CDR1 and CDR2 sequences are DFQATT and SNEGSKA (reference sequence). The CDR3 loop reads CSASSGAGETQYF. The DNA for the CDR3 is TGCAGTGCTAGTTCAGGGGCCGGCGAGACCCAGTACTTC.

The genes are TRBV6-5 and TRBJ1-3, with D perhaps matching TRBD1 (6 bases). The CDR3 covers 14 residues. CDR1 is MNHEY and CDR2 is SVGAGI in the germline V gene. Trimming removed 6 bases from V and 1 base from J, with 10 bases in between. The CDR3 region is CASSATGSGNTIYF. The CDR3, as DNA: TGTGCCAGCAGCGCGACAGGATCTGGAAACACCATATATTTT.

The CDR3 loop is CASSLNLRGNQPQHF. The CDR3 coding sequence is TGTGCCAGCAGTTTAAATCTCCGGGGCAATCAGCCCCAGCATTTT. This chain joins TRBV27 and TRBJ1-5; D is uncertain. V was trimmed by 2 bases and J by 2 bases, leaving 10 bases between them. The germline V gene encodes CDR1 MNHEY and CDR2 SMNVEV (reference sequence). This CDR3 comprises 15 residues.

The CDR3 sequence is CASSSQGVQYF. In DNA, the CDR3 is TGTGCCAGCAGTTCTCAGGGGGTTCAGTACTTC. The chain combines TRBV28 with TRBJ2-4, with 7 nucleotides matching TRBD1. Germline V gene sequence: CDR1 MDHEN, CDR2 SYDVKM. The CDR3 spans 11 residues. Trimming at V came to 4 bases and at J to 11 bases, leaving 2 bases not matched to a gene.

The chain recombines TRBV5-6 with TRBJ1-2; D gene uncertain. The CDR3 length is 11 residues. Germline V gives CDR1 SGHDT, CDR2 YYEEEE. The ends were cut back, 4 bases at V and 7 bases at J, with 8 bases in the middle. The CDR3, as DNA: TGTGCCAGCAGCCAAACACGTGGCTACACCTTC. Translating it yields CASSQTRGYTF.

The CDR3 sequence: CASSRGLAGEATQYF. In DNA, the CDR3 is TGCGCCAGCAGCCGGGGACTAGCGGGAGAGGCGACCCAGTACTTC. V gene TRBV5-1 combines with J gene TRBJ2-5; 14 bases align to TRBD2. J lost 7 bases, V lost 4 bases, and 6 bases had no gene match. The CDR3 runs to 15 residues. Germline CDR1 is SGHRS and CDR2 is YFSETQ. Full variable domain (remainder filled in from reference TRBV5-1 and TRBJ2-5): KAGVTQTPRYLIKTRGQQVTLSCSPISGHRSVSWYQQTPGQGLQFLFEYFSETQRNKGNFPGRFSGRQFSNSRSEMNVSTLELGDSALYLCASSRGLAGEATQYFGPGTRLLVL.

The CDR3 region is CAISGTGTADTQYF. DNA of the CDR3: TGTGCCATCAGTGGGACAGGGACTGCAGATACGCAGTATTTT. The V gene is TRBV10-3, the J gene TRBJ2-3; 8 positions match TRBD1. This CDR3 spans 14 amino acids. V was pared by 4 bases and J by 4 bases, with 4 bases of the junction left unmatched. Germline V gene lookup returns CDR1 ENHRY and CDR2 SYGVKD.

The V and J genes are TRBV2 and TRBJ2-7; 9 positions agree with TRBD2. The CDR3 spans 16 residues. V gave up 2 bases and J gave up 6 bases; unmatched junction bases: 11. The germline gives CDR1 SNHLY, CDR2 FYNNEI. CDR3 sequence (DNA): TGTGCCAGCAGTGAAACATCTCTGCGGGAGGGCCCCGAGCAGTACTTC. The encoded protein is CASSETSLREGPEQYF.

The chain carries TRBV28 and TRBJ1-5; no reliable D call. CDR3 length equals 14 residues. Trimming removed 2 bases from V and 6 bases from J, with 11 bases in between. CDR1 and CDR2 (germline): MDHEN, SYDVKM. The CDR3 reads CASSLAASSQPQHF. The CDR3 DNA is TGTGCCAGCAGTTTAGCAGCGTCAAGTCAGCCCCAGCATTTT. The full variable domain, rest sourced from reference TRBV28 and TRBJ1-5, is DVKVTQSSRYLVKRTGEKVFLECVQDMDHENMFWYRQDPGLGLRLIYFSYDVKMKEKGDIPEGYSVSREKKERFSLILESASTNQTSMYLCASSLAASSQPQHFGDGTRLSIL.

The genes are TRBV28 and TRBJ1-2; D may be TRBD1 (6 bases). Trimming removed 6 bases from V and 4 bases from J, with 12 bases in between. CDR3 size: 13 residues. Per the germline V gene, CDR1 is MDHEN and CDR2 is SYDVKM. CDR3 loop: CASRPTGPYGYTF. As DNA, the CDR3 is TGTGCCAGCAGGCCGACAGGACCCTATGGCTACACCTTC.

This rearrangement joins TRBV5-1 to TRBJ2-1; a possible D gene is TRBD2 (6 bases). The CDR3 has 16 residues. With 4 bases removed from V and 1 base from J, the gap between germline ends came to 15 bases. Germline loops: CDR1 SGHRS, CDR2 YFSETQ. The CDR3 protein is CASSLGLTLSYNEQFF. DNA for the CDR3: TGCGCCAGCAGCCTGGGACTTACCCTTTCCTACAATGAGCAGTTCTTC.

The J gene is TRBJ1-5, the V gene TRBV29-1, with 8 bases that match TRBD1. V trimming: 5 bases; J trimming: 4 bases; junction bases outside the gene matches: 1. Germline V gene data show CDR1 as SQVTM and CDR2 as ANQGSEA. The CDR3 is made up of 12 amino acids. For the CDR3, the DNA is TGCAGCGTTAGACAGGGGAATCAGCCCCAGCATTTT. As protein: CSVRQGNQPQHF.

J is TRBJ1-1 and V is TRBV28; D is perhaps TRBD1 (6 bases). Trimming left V 5 bases short and J 8 bases short, with 18 bases between. From germline, CDR1 is MDHEN and CDR2 SYDVKM. The CDR3 is made up of 14 amino acids. As DNA, the CDR3 is TGTGCCAGCAGTCCCCTCGGGGGGCGTCGGGAAGCTTTCTTT. Translating it yields CASSPLGGRREAFF.

This clone is a singleton in its sample. V is TRBV5-1 and J is TRBJ1-1; 8 bases fit TRBD1. Germline V lookup: CDR1 SGHRS, CDR2 YFSETQ. This CDR3 is built from 14 residues. The ends lost 4 bases at V and 1 base at J; junction bases unmatched: 3. CDR3 region: CASSPGTGNTEAFF. The CDR3 nucleotides read TGCGCCAGCAGCCCCGGGACAGGGAACACTGAAGCTTTCTTT.

The J gene is TRBJ2-1, the V gene TRBV7-3; the match to TRBD2 covers 7 bases. The CDR3 is 13 residues long. Germline V CDR1 and CDR2: SGHTA, FQGTGA. The V and J ends lost 0 bases and 9 bases, in that order; junction bases with no gene match: 2. CDR3 amino acids: CASSLTGGSEQFF. As DNA, the CDR3 is TGTGCCAGCAGCTTAACGGGGGGGAGTGAGCAGTTCTTC.

Remarks on this clone: One end of the junction fails to match germline, which may point to a read error. CDR3 sequence (DNA): TGTGCTAGCAGCTTAGACGGACTAGCGGGAGCGGCCCAGTACTTC. Amino acids: CASSLDGLAGAAQYF. The rearrangement joins TRBV7-7 to TRBJ2-5; TRBD2 agrees at 13 bases. Looked up from germline, CDR1 is SSHAT and CDR2 is FNYEAQ (reference sequence). The CDR3 sequence is 15 residues long.

The gene calls are TRBV9 and TRBJ1-3; TRBD1 might be the D (6 bases). The CDR3 totals 15 residues. CDR1 and CDR2 from the germline V gene are SGDLS and YYNGEE. V gave up 2 bases and J gave up 0 bases, with 9 bases separating them. This CDR3 reads CASSVGTSSGNTIYF. The CDR3 nucleotides are TGTGCCAGCAGCGTGGGGACAAGCTCTGGAAACACCATATATTTT.

The V and J genes are TRBV5-6 and TRBJ2-1; 9 bases map to TRBD2. V trimming: 4 bases; J trimming: 3 bases; junction bases outside the gene matches: 5. Germline V gene lookup returns CDR1 SGHDT and CDR2 YYEEEE. The CDR3 runs to 15 residues. The CDR3 is CASSISGGLYNEQFF. As DNA, the CDR3 is TGTGCCAGCAGCATTAGCGGGGGACTCTACAATGAGCAGTTCTTC.

The genes are TRBV5-1 and TRBJ2-5; 8 positions match TRBD1. The CDR3 is 15 residues long. In germline, CDR1 is SGHRS, CDR2 YFSETQ. Trimming took 2 bases from V and 2 from J; bases not matched to a gene: 5. The CDR3 DNA reads as TGCGCCAGCAGCTTAACAGGGGGTCCACAAGAGACCCAGTACTTC. Translated: CASSLTGGPQETQYF.

The V call is TRBV18, the J call TRBJ2-7; TRBD2 agrees at 9 bases. Germline V gene data show CDR1 as KGHSH and CDR2 as LQKENI. The CDR3 contains 19 residues. Unmatched junction bases numbered 18, after V lost 2 bases and J lost 4 bases. CDR3 loop: CASSPSRLIPPTSGYEQYF. The CDR3 bases are TGTGCCAGCTCACCAAGCAGGCTGATTCCGCCGACTAGCGGATACGAGCAGTACTTC. The full variable domain, in which reference TRBV18 and TRBJ2-7 provide the parts outside the CDR3, is NAGVMQNPRHLVRRRGQEARLRCSPMKGHSHVYWYRQLPEEGLKFMVYLQKENIIDESGMPKERFSAEFPKEGPSILRIQQVVRGDSAAYFCASSPSRLIPPTSGYEQYFGPGTRLTVT.

The V gene is TRBV2, the J gene TRBJ1-5; D is ambiguous. Trimming stripped 9 bases from V and 7 bases from J, with 19 bases between. Germline V gives CDR1 SNHLY, CDR2 FYNNEI. The CDR3 runs 14 residues. CDR3 DNA sequence: TGTGCCAGTCAGATGGCCCCGGGTGGGCAGCCCCAGCATTTT. This sequence encodes CASQMAPGGQPQHF.

This sequence joins TRBV27 and TRBJ1-1, with a weak D call TRBD1 (6 bases). The CDR3 covers 16 residues. Germline CDR1 MNHEY, CDR2 SMNVEV (reference sequence). V was shortened by 10 bases and J by 6 bases, with 27 bases between the two germline ends. This CDR3 is CATRHFLSRGISEAFF. CDR3 coding DNA: TGTGCCACACGGCATTTCTTGTCCAGGGGCATCTCTGAAGCTTTCTTT.

The genes are TRBV6-6 and TRBJ1-1, with 10 bases matching TRBD1. The length of the CDR3 is 16 residues. The germline gives CDR1 MNHNY, CDR2 SVGAGI (reference sequence). J gave up 1 base and V 5 bases, and 7 bases lay outside the gene matches. The chain's CDR3 is CASSVSRDRGNTEAFF. CDR3 sequence (DNA): TGTGCCAGCAGTGTAAGCCGGGACAGGGGGAACACTGAAGCTTTCTTT.

J is TRBJ2-6 and V is TRBV18, with D tentatively TRBD2 (6 bases). Trimming shortened V by 8 bases and J by 0 bases, and 8 bases separated the two germline ends. The CDR3 is 14 residues long. From germline, CDR1 is KGHSH and CDR2 LQKENI. The CDR3 sequence is CASRGNSGANVLTF. CDR3 DNA: TGTGCCAGCCGCGGGAACTCTGGGGCCAACGTCCTGACTTTC.